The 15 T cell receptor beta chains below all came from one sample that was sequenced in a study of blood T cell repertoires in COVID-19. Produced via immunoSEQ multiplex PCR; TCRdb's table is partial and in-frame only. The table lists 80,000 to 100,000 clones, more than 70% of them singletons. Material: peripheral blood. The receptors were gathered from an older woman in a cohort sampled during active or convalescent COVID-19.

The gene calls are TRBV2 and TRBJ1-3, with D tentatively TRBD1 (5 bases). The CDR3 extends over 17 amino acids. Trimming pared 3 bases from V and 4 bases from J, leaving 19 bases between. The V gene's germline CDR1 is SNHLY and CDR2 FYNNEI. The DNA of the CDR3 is TGTGCCAGCAGTGAGGGTTGGAAATCCAGGGCCGGAAACACCATATATTTT. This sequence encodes CASSEGWKSRAGNTIYF. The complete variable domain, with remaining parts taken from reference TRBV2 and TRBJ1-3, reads EPEVTQTPSHQVTQMGQEVILRCVPISNHLYFYWYRQILGQKVEFLVSFYNNEISEKSEIFDDQFSVERPDGSNFTLKIRSTKLEDSAMYFCASSEGWKSRAGNTIYFGEGSWLTVV.

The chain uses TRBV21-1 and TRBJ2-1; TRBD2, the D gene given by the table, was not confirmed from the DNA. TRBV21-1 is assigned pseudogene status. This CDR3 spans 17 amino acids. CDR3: CASSEDNFKCREDEQFF. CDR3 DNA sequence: TGTGCCAGCAGCGAAGATAACTTCAAATGTAGAGAGGATGAGCAGTTCTTC.

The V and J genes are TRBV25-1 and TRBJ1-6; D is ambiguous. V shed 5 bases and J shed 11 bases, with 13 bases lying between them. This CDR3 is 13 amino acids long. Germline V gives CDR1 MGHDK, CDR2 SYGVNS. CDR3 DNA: TGTGCCAGCAGTTCGGTGGGTCGGGCACCCCTCCACTTT. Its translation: CASSSVGRAPLHF.

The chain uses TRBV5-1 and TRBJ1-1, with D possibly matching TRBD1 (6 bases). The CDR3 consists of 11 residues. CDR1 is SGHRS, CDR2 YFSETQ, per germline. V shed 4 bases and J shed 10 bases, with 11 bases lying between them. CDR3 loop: CASSGGARAFF. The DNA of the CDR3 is TGCGCCAGCAGCGGGGGGGCGAGAGCTTTCTTT.

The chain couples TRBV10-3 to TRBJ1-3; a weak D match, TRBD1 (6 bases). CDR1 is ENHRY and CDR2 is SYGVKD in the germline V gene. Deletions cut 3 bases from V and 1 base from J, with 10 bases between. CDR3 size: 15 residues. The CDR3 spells CAISDQGGSGNTIYF. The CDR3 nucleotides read TGTGCCATCAGTGACCAAGGGGGATCTGGAAACACCATATATTTT.

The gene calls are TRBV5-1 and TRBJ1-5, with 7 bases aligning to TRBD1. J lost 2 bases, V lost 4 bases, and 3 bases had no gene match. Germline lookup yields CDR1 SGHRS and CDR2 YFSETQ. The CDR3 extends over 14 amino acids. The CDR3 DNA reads TGCGCCAGCAGCGAGGGGGCGGGCAATCAGCCCCAGCATTTT. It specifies CASSEGAGNQPQHF.

The chain's CDR3 is CASSPQGYYGYTF. CDR3 nucleotide sequence: TGTGCCAGCTCACCCCAGGGGTATTATGGCTACACCTTC. This chain connects TRBV18 to TRBJ1-2; maybe TRBD1 (6 bases). Germline CDR1 reads KGHSH; CDR2 reads LQKENI. This CDR3 region has 13 residues. V was shortened by 3 bases and J by 5 bases, with 10 bases between the two germline ends. Variable domain in full (rest from reference TRBV18 and TRBJ1-2): NAGVMQNPRHLVRRRGQEARLRCSPMKGHSHVYWYRQLPEEGLKFMVYLQKENIIDESGMPKERFSAEFPKEGPSILRIQQVVRGDSAAYFCASSPQGYYGYTFGSGTRLTVV.

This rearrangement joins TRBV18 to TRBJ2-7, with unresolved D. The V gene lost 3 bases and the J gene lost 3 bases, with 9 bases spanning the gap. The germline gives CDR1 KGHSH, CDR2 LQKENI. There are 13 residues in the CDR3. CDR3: CASSPTEGYEQYF. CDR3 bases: TGTGCCAGCTCACCGACTGAAGGCTACGAGCAGTACTTC.

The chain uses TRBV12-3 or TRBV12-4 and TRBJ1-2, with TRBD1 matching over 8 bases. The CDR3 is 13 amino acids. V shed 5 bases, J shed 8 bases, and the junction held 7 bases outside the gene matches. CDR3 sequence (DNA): TGTGCCAGCAGTGTACAGGGGGTGGGAGGCTACACCTTC. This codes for CASSVQGVGGYTF.

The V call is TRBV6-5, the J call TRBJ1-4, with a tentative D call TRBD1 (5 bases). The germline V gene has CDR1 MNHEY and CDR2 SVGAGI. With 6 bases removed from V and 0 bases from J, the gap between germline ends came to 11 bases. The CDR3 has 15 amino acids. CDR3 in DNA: TGTGCCAGCAGCCCGAGACAGACAACTAATGAAAAACTGTTTTTT. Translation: CASSPRQTTNEKLFF.

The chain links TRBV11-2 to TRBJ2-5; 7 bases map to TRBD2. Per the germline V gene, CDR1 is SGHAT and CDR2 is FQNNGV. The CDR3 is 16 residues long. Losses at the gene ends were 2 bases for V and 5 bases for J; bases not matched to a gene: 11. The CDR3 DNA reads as TGTGCCAGCAGCTTATTGGGCGGGAGTAGTGTGGAGACCCAGTACTTC. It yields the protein CASSLLGGSSVETQYF.

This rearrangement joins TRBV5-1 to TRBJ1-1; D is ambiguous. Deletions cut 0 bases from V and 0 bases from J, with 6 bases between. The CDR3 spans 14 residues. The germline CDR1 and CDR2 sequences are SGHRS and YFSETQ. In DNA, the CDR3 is TGCGCCAGCAGCTTGGACAGCATGAACACTGAAGCTTTCTTT. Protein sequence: CASSLDSMNTEAFF. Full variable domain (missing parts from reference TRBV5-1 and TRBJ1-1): KAGVTQTPRYLIKTRGQQVTLSCSPISGHRSVSWYQQTPGQGLQFLFEYFSETQRNKGNFPGRFSGRQFSNSRSEMNVSTLELGDSALYLCASSLDSMNTEAFFGQGTRLTVV.

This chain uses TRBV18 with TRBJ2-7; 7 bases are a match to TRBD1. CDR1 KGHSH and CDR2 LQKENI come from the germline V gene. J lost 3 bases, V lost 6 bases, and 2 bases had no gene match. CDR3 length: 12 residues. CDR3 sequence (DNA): TGTGCCAGCTCCGGGGACAGCTACGAGCAGTACTTC. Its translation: CASSGDSYEQYF.

CDR3 sequence (DNA): TGTGCCAGCAGTCCCCCCGGGGGAGGGGAAAAACTGTTTTTT. It translates to CASSPPGGGEKLFF. The rearrangement links TRBV28 to TRBJ1-4, with D perhaps matching TRBD1 (5 bases). Trimming pared 5 bases from V and 8 bases from J, leaving 15 bases between. The germline gives CDR1 MDHEN, CDR2 SYDVKM. The CDR3 contains 14 residues.

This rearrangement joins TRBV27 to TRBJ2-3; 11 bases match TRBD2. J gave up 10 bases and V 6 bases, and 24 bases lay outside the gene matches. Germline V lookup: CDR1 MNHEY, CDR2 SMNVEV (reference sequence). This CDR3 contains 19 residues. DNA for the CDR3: TGTGCCAGCAGCTCGACTAGCGGGATCGGAATCCTCAACGCCCACGCGCAGTATTTT. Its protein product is CASSSTSGIGILNAHAQYF.